These 11 T cell receptor beta chains originate from one sample sequenced in a study of metastatic and nonmetastatic thyroid tumors. Prior to thyroid surgery, none of the patients had received any treatment. TCRdb re-analyzed the PCR reads through MiXCR. The sample records about 20,000 clones, more than 20% being singletons. Sequenced sample: tumor tissue. The receptors stem from a female donor with papillary thyroid cancer or a benign thyroid nodule (not recorded which). Some clones in this sample may be carry-over from other donors' samples.

The chain has TRBV4-1 and TRBJ2-7; 10 bases are a match to TRBD2. This CDR3 is built from 16 residues. V dropped 2 bases and J dropped 6; count of bases not matched to a gene: 10. Germline V gene lookup returns CDR1 MGHRA and CDR2 YSYEKL. CDR3 sequence: CASSQPAGTSVFEQYF. The CDR3 DNA is TGCGCCAGCAGCCAACCTGCAGGGACTAGCGTCTTCGAGCAGTACTTC.

The sample holds many counts of this clone. CDR3 sequence reads: CASSFGGPTDTQYF. The CDR3 coding sequence is TGTGCCAGCAGTTTCGGAGGGCCCACAGATACGCAGTATTTT. This rearrangement joins TRBV6-2 or TRBV6-3 to TRBJ2-3; D is possibly TRBD2 (6 bases). The V end lost 4 bases, the J end lost 2 bases, and 10 bases lay between the germline ends. The CDR3 is made up of 14 amino acids. The V gene's germline CDR1 is MNHEY and CDR2 SVGEGT.

This clone is medium-sized by share. The chain carries TRBV20-1 and TRBJ2-1; D not resolved. The CDR3 has 11 amino acids. Germline V lookup: CDR1 DFQATT, CDR2 SNEGSKA (reference sequence). V lost 1 base and J lost 6, with 4 bases in between. CDR3 nucleotide sequence: TGCAGTGCTAGAGGGGCCAATGAGCAGTTCTTC. Amino acids: CSARGANEQFF.

This clone appeared many times. The chain recombines TRBV20-1 with TRBJ2-7; D not resolved. This CDR3 is built from 13 residues. Germline-derived CDR1 and CDR2 are DFQATT and SNEGSKA (reference sequence). V lost 0 bases and J 2 bases, leaving 8 bases between the germline ends. This CDR3 reads CSARDGFTYEQYF. CDR3 nucleotide sequence: TGCAGTGCTAGAGATGGGTTTACCTACGAGCAGTACTTC.

This clone was observed at least ten times. This sequence joins TRBV5-6 and TRBJ1-1; 8 bases line up with TRBD1. The CDR3 runs 15 residues. The J segment lost 0 bases and the V segment lost 5 bases, leaving 6 bases of the junction unmatched. CDR1 is SGHDT and CDR2 is YYEEEE in the germline V gene. CDR3 sequence (DNA): TGTGCCAGCAGGCGGCAGGGGGCGGTGAACACTGAAGCTTTCTTT. Translating gives CASRRQGAVNTEAFF.

In the case of this clone: Sequence at one end of the junction differs from germline and may be a read error. The rearrangement uses TRBV5-1 and TRBJ1-1; D remains unclear. The CDR3 is 15 amino acids. Per germline, CDR1 SGHRS and CDR2 YFSETQ. In DNA, the CDR3 is TGCGCCAGCAGCTTGAGCGGGGAGCGAGCTTCTGAATCTTTCTTT. It is translated as CASSLSGERASESFF.

The rearrangement uses TRBV2 and TRBJ2-3; TRBD2 matches 8 bases. Germline-derived CDR1 and CDR2 are SNHLY and FYNNEI. The CDR3 sequence is 19 residues long. V lost 4 bases and J lost 1; bases outside the gene matches: 16. The CDR3 spells CASSGTNGRGLWRTDTQYF. For the CDR3, the DNA is TGTGCCAGCAGTGGGACTAACGGGAGGGGACTATGGCGCACAGATACGCAGTATTTT. Based on the CDR3 plus reference TRBV2 and TRBJ2-3, the full variable domain is EPEVTQTPSHQVTQMGQEVILRCVPISNHLYFYWYRQILGQKVEFLVSFYNNEISEKSEIFDDQFSVERPDGSNFTLKIRSTKLEDSAMYFCASSGTNGRGLWRTDTQYFGPGTRLTVL.

The V and J genes are TRBV25-1 and TRBJ2-7; D not resolved. The CDR3 has 13 residues. In germline, CDR1 is MGHDK, CDR2 SYGVNS. The V gene lost 6 bases and the J gene lost 9 bases, with 18 bases spanning the gap. The CDR3 reads CASSANRASMQYF. The CDR3 DNA follows: TGTGCCAGCAGCGCCAATCGGGCTAGTATGCAGTACTTC.

The chain links TRBV6-2 or TRBV6-3 to TRBJ1-1, with 9 bases that match TRBD1. Losses at the gene ends were 3 bases for V and 5 bases for J; bases not matched to a gene: 13. The CDR3 consists of 17 residues. Germline V gives CDR1 MNHEY, CDR2 SVGEGT. The CDR3 bases are TGTGCCAGCAGTTATGGGGGGCCGGGACAGGGATGGACTGAAGCTTTCTTT. Translation gives CASSYGGPGQGWTEAFF.

This clone was observed at least ten times. The chain couples TRBV10-3 to TRBJ2-1, with D possibly matching TRBD1 (5 bases). The CDR3 sequence is 15 residues long. Germline CDR1 reads ENHRY; CDR2 reads SYGVKD. V was cut by 0 bases and J by 5 bases, with 11 bases left in between. The CDR3 loop reads CAISESSTGHNEQFF. In DNA form, the CDR3 reads TGTGCCATCAGTGAGTCGAGTACAGGACACAATGAGCAGTTCTTC.

This clone was observed once. V is TRBV18 and J is TRBJ2-2, with 9 bases identical to TRBD1. Germline V gives CDR1 KGHSH, CDR2 LQKENI. Trimming took 6 bases from V and 5 from J; bases not matched to a gene: 10. The CDR3 extends over 16 amino acids. CDR3 sequence (DNA): TGTGCCAGCTCCAGTGACAGGGGGAGAAGAACCGGGGAGCTGTTTTTT. It specifies CASSSDRGRRTGELFF.